This T cell receptor (beta chain) is from a study of blood T cell repertoires in COVID-19. Study context: Acute and convalescent COVID-19 samples came from the United States, Italy and Spain.

Germline CDR1 SQVTM, CDR2 ANQGSEA. This CDR3 is built from 14 residues. V dropped 8 bases and J dropped 2; count of bases not matched to a gene: 9. Patients from Seattle were sampled longitudinally, starting during active infection. Repertoires were generated with immunoSEQ multiplex PCR, while TCRdb's copy carries only in-frame clones and drops some. The sample comprises some 200,000 clones, about four fifths of which are singletons, and 12% rests with the top ten. The V and J genes are TRBV29-1 and TRBJ2-3; 8 bases are shared with TRBD2. The sequence was obtained from a woman of 80 years or more with COVID-19, enrolled during active disease. Source material: peripheral blood. CDR3 nucleotides: TGCAGCCTGGACGGGACTAGTACCACAGATACGCAGTATTTT. Its protein is CSLDGTSTTDTQYF.